This T cell receptor (beta chain) is from a study of cytomegalovirus exposure and HLA in healthy donors. Turning to the study itself: Tens of millions of unique TCRs, all from HLA-typed donors, were included in an early release of the data.

The PCR ran on 60 Vbeta and 13 Jbeta primers. Clones were read by immunoSEQ multiplex PCR, and TCRdb kept only the in-frame ones, dropping some. The table has some 190,000 clones, around 73% seen once. The source material was PBMCs. The clonotype was recovered from a woman younger than 45 in good health and CMV-seropositive.

CDR3 residues: CASSSPGLAVGTDTQYF. CDR3 DNA: TGTGCCAGCAGTTCCCCGGGACTAGCGGTGGGCACAGATACGCAGTATTTT. The rearrangement links TRBV28 to TRBJ2-3, with 11 positions matching TRBD2. Unmatched junction bases numbered 7, after V lost 4 bases and J lost 1 base. Germline CDR1 MDHEN, CDR2 SYDVKM. The CDR3 covers 17 residues.